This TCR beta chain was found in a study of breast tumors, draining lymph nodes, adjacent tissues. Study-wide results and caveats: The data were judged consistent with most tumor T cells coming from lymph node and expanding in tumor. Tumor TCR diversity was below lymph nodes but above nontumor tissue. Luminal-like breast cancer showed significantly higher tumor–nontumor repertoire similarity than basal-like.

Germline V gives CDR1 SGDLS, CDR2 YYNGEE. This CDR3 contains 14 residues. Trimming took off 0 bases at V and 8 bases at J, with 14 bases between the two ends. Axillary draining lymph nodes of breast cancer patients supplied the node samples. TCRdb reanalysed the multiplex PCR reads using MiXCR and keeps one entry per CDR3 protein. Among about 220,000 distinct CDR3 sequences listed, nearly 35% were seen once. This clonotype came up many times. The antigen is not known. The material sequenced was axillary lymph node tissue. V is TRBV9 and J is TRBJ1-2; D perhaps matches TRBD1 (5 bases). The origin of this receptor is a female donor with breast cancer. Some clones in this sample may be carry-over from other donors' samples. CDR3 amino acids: CASSVEVGLGGYTF. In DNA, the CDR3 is TGTGCCAGCAGCGTAGAAGTGGGGCTGGGAGGCTACACCTTC.